This entry lists 6 T cell receptor beta chains sequenced from one sample in a study of graft-versus-host responses after intestinal transplantation. Clones were read by immunoSEQ multiplex PCR, and TCRdb kept only the in-frame ones, dropping some. The sample lists tens of thousands of clones; roughly 92% were seen once. Antigens of these TCRs are unknown. Sequencing used unstimulated CD4+ T cells sorted from spleen or lymph node cells, obtained before intestinal transplant. The receptors derive from a human donor who received an intestinal transplant.

The chain employs TRBV11-3 and TRBJ2-3; D may be TRBD2 (5 bases). Between the trimmed V and J ends, which lost 1 base and 0 bases, there was a span of 8 bases. CDR1 is SGHNT, CDR2 YENEEA, per germline. The CDR3 loop spans 15 amino acids. CDR3 in DNA: TGTGCCAGCAGCTTAGGAGGCGGGAGCACAGATACGCAGTATTTT. Residues: CASSLGGGSTDTQYF.

This clone was counted once. This chain connects TRBV27 to TRBJ2-5; 7 nucleotides line up with TRBD2. The J segment lost 1 base and the V segment lost 1 base, leaving 6 bases of the junction unmatched. The CDR3 covers 16 residues. Germline V gene sequence: CDR1 MNHEY, CDR2 SMNVEV (reference sequence). The CDR3 sequence is CASSLLAGGPQETQYF. The DNA for the CDR3 is TGTGCCAGCAGTTTATTAGCGGGTGGGCCCCAAGAGACCCAGTACTTC.

This clone was picked up one time. The J gene is TRBJ2-5, the V gene TRBV7-3; 8 bases align to TRBD2. The CDR3 loop spans 15 amino acids. J lost 5 bases, V lost 0 bases, and 5 bases had no gene match. The germline gives CDR1 SGHTA, CDR2 FQGTGA. The CDR3 region is CASSLTAGVFETQYF. Written as DNA, the CDR3 is TGTGCCAGCAGCTTAACAGCGGGAGTGTTTGAGACCCAGTACTTC.

DNA of the CDR3: TGTGCCAGCAGCTTAGGTTCGGGGGTTATGGACACCGGGGAGCTGTTTTTT. Its translation: CASSLGSGVMDTGELFF. The gene calls are TRBV7-9 and TRBJ2-2; a possible D gene is TRBD2 (6 bases). Germline loops: CDR1 SEHNR, CDR2 FQNEAQ (reference sequence). This CDR3 comprises 17 residues. V was cut by 1 base and J by 3 bases, with 15 bases left in between.

The count of this clone is one. The chain joins TRBV30 to TRBJ2-1; no definite D call. The ends were cut back, 8 bases at V and 4 bases at J, with 9 bases in the middle. This CDR3 contains 11 residues. CDR1 and CDR2 from the germline V gene are GTSNPN and SVGIG (reference sequence). The CDR3 here is CAQQSYNEQFF. The CDR3 DNA follows: TGTGCCCAACAGTCGTACAATGAGCAGTTCTTC.

The chain carries TRBV5-1 and TRBJ2-3; D remains unclear. The CDR3 runs to 14 residues. Trimming took 0 bases from V and 5 from J, leaving 10 bases between them. Per the germline V gene, CDR1 is SGHRS and CDR2 is YFSETQ. The CDR3 DNA reads TGCGCCAGCAGCTTGGGCAGGCCAGTAGATACGCAGTATTTT. Translating gives CASSLGRPVDTQYF. The full variable domain, with the rest looked up from reference TRBV5-1 and TRBJ2-3, is KAGVTQTPRYLIKTRGQQVTLSCSPISGHRSVSWYQQTPGQGLQFLFEYFSETQRNKGNFPGRFSGRQFSNSRSEMNVSTLELGDSALYLCASSLGRPVDTQYFGPGTRLTVL.